This is a list of T cell receptor beta chains from one sample in a study of T cells after posttransplantation cyclophosphamide. Libraries were prepared by immunoSEQ multiplex PCR; TCRdb keeps only in-frame clonotypes and omits some of them. This table has some 49,000 clones, 92% appearing once. Material: PBMCs. The receptor set was obtained from a woman aged 50 to 60 in good health and a related stem cell transplant donor. The CDR3 runs from the conserved cysteine through the conserved F or W. D genes are given only for firm matches. Where a row states a size, it is once, few, many or the class of an expanded clone; other rows omit it.

TGTGCCAGCAGCGGGCACAGGGACGAGCAGTACTTC	CASSGHRDEQYF	TRBV9	once	NA	TRBJ2-7
TGTGCCAGAAGTCTGACCGACAGTCATAGCAATCAGCCCCAGCATTTT	CARSLTDSHSNQPQHF	TRBV5-3	once	NA	TRBJ1-5
TGTGCCAGTAGTATTCTCACCGGGGAGCTGTTTTTT	CASSILTGELFF	TRBV19	NA	NA	TRBJ2-2
TGTGCCAGCAGCAAACAGGGATTTAACATTGCTAACTATGGCTACACCTTC	CASSKQGFNIANYGYTF	TRBV16	once	NA	TRBJ1-2
TGTGCCAGCAGCCCCCGGGCAGAGGGTGGGACTGAAGCTTTCTTT	CASSPRAEGGTEAFF	TRBV5-4	NA	NA	TRBJ1-1
TGTGCCAGCAGCTTAGTCCCGGGACTAGACAATGAGCAGTTCTTC	CASSLVPGLDNEQFF	TRBV11-2	NA	TRBD2	TRBJ2-1
TGTGCCAGCAGCCTACACGGCCCGGGGGGCTACACCTTC	CASSLHGPGGYTF	TRBV7-9	NA	NA	TRBJ1-2
TGTGCCAGCAGTTTTCCCGACAGGGGCGAGATATTTAATCAGCCCCAGCATTTT	CASSFPDRGEIFNQPQHF	TRBV28	NA	TRBD1	TRBJ1-5
TGTGCCAGCAGCCGGTCAGGGGCCTATGGCTACACCTTC	CASSRSGAYGYTF	TRBV14	NA	NA	TRBJ1-2
TGTGCCAGCAGTCGACCCCTCCACTTT	CASSRPLHF	TRBV27	NA	NA	TRBJ1-6
TGTGCCAGCAGCCCACTGGGTAGCGGGAGTGAGCAGTTCTTC	CASSPLGSGSEQFF	TRBV7-9	NA	TRBD2	TRBJ2-1
TGTGCCAGCAGCAAGGGACAGACCTATGGCTACACCTTC	CASSKGQTYGYTF	TRBV7-6	once	TRBD1	TRBJ1-2
TGCGCCAGGGGCGGGCCTGGGAATGGCTACACCTTC	CARGGPGNGYTF	TRBV10-1	NA	NA	TRBJ1-2
TGTGCCAGTAGCAAAGCGGGAGCTGGCTACGAGCAGTACTTC	CASSKAGAGYEQYF	TRBV19	NA	TRBD2	TRBJ2-7
TGTGCCATCAGTGAGTCGGAGGGAAGGTACGAGCAGTACTTC	CAISESEGRYEQYF	TRBV10-3	NA	NA	TRBJ2-7
TGTGCCAGCAGCCCCCCAAGGGGGCCCGCGAACACCGGGGAGCTGTTTTTT	CASSPPRGPANTGELFF	TRBV7-3	NA	TRBD1	TRBJ2-2
TGTGCCTGGAGTTACAGGGGAACCTCCTATAATTCACCCCTCCACTTT	CAWSYRGTSYNSPLHF	TRBV30	NA	TRBD1	TRBJ1-6
TGTGCCAGCAGTTCTAGCGGGATATACGAGCAGTACTTC	CASSSSGIYEQYF	TRBV7-9	NA	TRBD2	TRBJ2-7
TGCGCCAGCAGCCCGGCCCCCACTAGCATGGGCCCCGGGGAGCTGTTTTTT	CASSPAPTSMGPGELFF	TRBV5-1	NA	NA	TRBJ2-2
TGTGCCAGCAGTGTCGGCAGGCGGGACACTGAAGCTTTCTTT	CASSVGRRDTEAFF	TRBV2	NA	NA	TRBJ1-1
TGCAGCGTTGGGACAGGGAACGAGCAGTACTTC	CSVGTGNEQYF	TRBV29-1	NA	TRBD1	TRBJ2-7
TGTGCCAGCAGTGTACCGACAGGGTCATCCTACGAGCAGTACTTC	CASSVPTGSSYEQYF	TRBV6-5	once	TRBD1	TRBJ2-7
TGTGCCAGCAGAGAAAGCGGGAGAAATGGCAATGAGCAGTTCTTC	CASRESGRNGNEQFF	TRBV7-9	NA	TRBD2	TRBJ2-1
TGTGCCAGCAGCTCCCCCCCGTCGGGGATTCAGGGGGATTCACCCCTCCACTTT	CASSSPPSGIQGDSPLHF	TRBV9	NA	TRBD1	TRBJ1-6
TGTGCCAGCAGCCTCTTGAGACAGGGGTCCTACGAGCAGTACTTC	CASSLLRQGSYEQYF	TRBV28	NA	TRBD1	TRBJ2-7
TGTGCCAGCAGAAGCAGGACAGGGATCTACGAGCAGTACTTC	CASRSRTGIYEQYF	TRBV6-1	NA	TRBD1	TRBJ2-7
TGTGCCAGCAGAATGACAGGGGACTCTGGGGCCAACGTCCTGACTTTC	CASRMTGDSGANVLTF	TRBV28	NA	TRBD1	TRBJ2-6
TGCGCCAGCAGCTCTACAGGGGCCTACAATCAGCCCCAGCATTTT	CASSSTGAYNQPQHF	TRBV5-1	NA	TRBD1	TRBJ1-5
TGTGCCAGCAGCTTGGAGGACGGGACAGAAGCTTTCTTT	CASSLEDGTEAFF	TRBV11-3	NA	NA	TRBJ1-1